The source of this T cell receptor (beta chain) is a study of cytomegalovirus exposure and HLA in healthy donors. Study-level findings and limits: Reports indicated that the classifier achieved high specificity and sensitivity in diagnosing cytomegalovirus status.

J gave up 6 bases and V 0 bases, and 5 bases lay outside the gene matches. CDR1 SGHRS and CDR2 YFSETQ come from the germline V gene. The CDR3 extends over 16 amino acids. As to this clone: Its target is not known.

The table came from immunoSEQ multiplex PCR; TCRdb's copy has only in-frame clones and leaves some out. The sample lists some 270,000 clones; approximately 83% were seen once. This chain links TRBV5-1 with TRBJ2-3; 12 bases align to TRBD2. This TCR came from a woman aged 18-35 years in good health and CMV-seronegative. Material: PBMCs. CDR3 in amino acids: CASSLAGLAGTDTQYF. As DNA, the CDR3 is TGCGCCAGCAGCTTGGCTGGACTAGCGGGAACCGATACGCAGTATTTT.